These 7 T cell receptor beta chains share one sample of origin, sequenced in a study of tumor and adjacent non-tumor tissue in lung cancer. The library came from three nested PCR rounds adapted from ARM-PCR protocols. One entry per CDR3 protein results from TCRdb running MiXCR on the multiplex PCR reads. The sample carries tens of thousands of distinct CDR3 sequences, roughly 80% recorded once. No cell sorting was done before RNA was extracted from the tissue. More than 3 cm separated this lung sample from the edge of the tumor. Material: distant non-tumor lung tissue. These receptors all stem from a man between 60 and 70 years old with non-small cell lung cancer.

A note on this clonotype: Sequence at one end of the junction differs from germline and may be a read error. The gene calls are TRBV20-1 and TRBJ1-5, with D possibly matching TRBD1 (5 bases). The V gene's germline CDR1 is DFQATT and CDR2 SNEGSKA (reference sequence). The CDR3 spans 16 residues. The CDR3 here is CNAREKKGTNDQPQHF. CDR3 nucleotide sequence: TGCAATGCTAGAGAGAAGAAAGGGACGAACGATCAGCCCCAACATTTT.

Note on this clonotype: One end of the junction does not line up with germline, which may come from a read error. The chain links TRBV6-1 to TRBJ2-3; D may be TRBD2 (5 bases). Germline CDR1 is MNHNS and CDR2 is SASEGT. CDR3 length equals 15 residues. The DNA for the CDR3 is TGTGCCAGCAATGAAAACCCCCGGGGAACAGATACGCAGTTTTTT. The encoded protein is CASNENPRGTDTQFF.

In the case of this clonotype: Mismatch with germline at one junction end may stem from a read error. The J gene is TRBJ1-5, the V gene TRBV6-5; D is unresolved. The V gene's germline CDR1 is MNHEY and CDR2 SVGAGI. The CDR3 runs 15 residues. This chain's CDR3 is CACSYLEGSSQPQHF. CDR3 sequence (DNA): TGTGCCTGCAGTTACCTAGAGGGAAGCAGTCAGCCCCAGCATTTT.

On this clonotype itself: An end of the junction differs from the germline gene, which may be a read error. The chain joins TRBV4-1 to TRBJ1-6, with D perhaps matching TRBD1 (5 bases). There are 14 residues in the CDR3. Germline CDR1 is MGHRA and CDR2 is YSYEKL. The CDR3 bases are TGCGTCAGCAACCAGGGTGCAGGGTTGACACCCCTCCACTTT. It translates to CVSNQGAGLTPLHF.

This clonotype was detected ten times or more. The CDR3: CSTRGGLTSTDTQYF. The CDR3 coding sequence is TGCAGCACCCGAGGAGGGCTTACTAGCACAGATACGCAGTATTTT. The chain couples TRBV29-1 to TRBJ2-3, with D perhaps TRBD2 (6 bases). The CDR3 is made up of 15 amino acids. In germline, CDR1 is SQVTM, CDR2 ANQGSEA. With 8 bases removed from V and 0 bases from J, the gap between germline ends came to 18 bases.

Points on this clonotype: One end of the junction is discordant with germline, which a read error may explain. This chain joins TRBV29-1 and TRBJ2-7, with TRBD2 matching 8 bases. From germline, CDR1 is SQVTM and CDR2 ANQGSEA. This CDR3 contains 14 residues. CDR3 in amino acids: CSVRTSWRSYEQYF. CDR3 coding DNA: TGCAGCGTTCGGACTAGCTGGAGATCCTACGAGCAGTATTTC.

The CDR3 loop reads CASSLGGQGANHHPQHF. In DNA form, the CDR3 reads TGTGCCAGCAGTTTAGGTGGACAGGGGGCTAACCATCATCCTCAGCATTTT. The chain uses TRBV12-3 or TRBV12-4 and TRBJ1-5, with TRBD1 matching 11 bases. V trimming: 1 base; J trimming: 13 bases; junction bases outside the gene matches: 15. The CDR3 contains 17 residues.